The 32 T cell receptor beta chains reported below all come from one sample, sequenced in a study of CD8 T cells in Susac syndrome. Roughly 0.45 to 1 ug RNA was reverse transcribed with random hexamers. MiXCR, run by TCRdb on the immunoSEQ multiplex PCR reads, gives a single entry per CDR3 protein. The table has about 120,000 distinct CDR3 sequences, 85% to 95% seen once. The specimen was CD8+ T cells from PBMCs. The receptors originated from a human donor in good health.

CDR3 protein: CSARDERGTEAFF. For the CDR3, the DNA is TGCAGTGCTAGAGATGAGAGGGGCACTGAAGCTTTCTTT. This chain uses TRBV20-1 with TRBJ1-1; weak D call: TRBD1 (5 bases). Trimming shortened V by 0 bases and J by 4 bases, and 9 bases separated the two germline ends. Germline V gene data show CDR1 as DFQATT and CDR2 as SNEGSKA (reference sequence). The CDR3 consists of 13 residues.

The rearrangement joins TRBV28 to TRBJ2-1; TRBD2 aligns across 9 bases. The germline V gene has CDR1 MDHEN and CDR2 SYDVKM. The V segment lost 1 base and the J segment 3 bases; nucleotides outside the gene matches: 10. CDR3 size: 18 residues. CDR3 sequence reads: CASSLFALTSGNYNEQFF. In DNA form, the CDR3 reads TGTGCCAGCAGTTTATTCGCCTTGACTAGCGGAAACTACAATGAGCAGTTCTTC.

The J gene is TRBJ2-3, the V gene TRBV6-5; the match to TRBD2 covers 10 bases. Trimming took 2 bases from V and 0 from J; bases not matched to a gene: 8. CDR1 is MNHEY and CDR2 is SVGAGI in the germline V gene. The CDR3 totals 18 residues. The CDR3 nucleotides are TGTGCCAGCAGTTACGCCCTCGGAGCGGGAGGGAGCACAGATACGCAGTATTTT. This codes for CASSYALGAGGSTDTQYF.

The V and J genes are TRBV2 and TRBJ1-1; 9 positions agree with TRBD1. CDR1 and CDR2 (germline): SNHLY, FYNNEI. The CDR3 has 15 residues. V gave up 4 bases and J gave up 5 bases; unmatched junction bases: 8. The CDR3 here is CASSVIRDRATEAFF. In DNA form, the CDR3 reads TGTGCCAGCAGTGTTATCCGGGACAGGGCAACTGAAGCTTTCTTT. The entire variable domain, with the rest obtained from reference TRBV2 and TRBJ1-1, is as follows: EPEVTQTPSHQVTQMGQEVILRCVPISNHLYFYWYRQILGQKVEFLVSFYNNEISEKSEIFDDQFSVERPDGSNFTLKIRSTKLEDSAMYFCASSVIRDRATEAFFGQGTRLTVV.

In this sample, this clonotype turned up once. J is TRBJ2-1 and V is TRBV7-8; 13 bases match TRBD2. V lost 5 bases to trimming and J lost 2 bases; unmatched junction nucleotides: 12. This CDR3 comprises 19 residues. Germline V gene sequence: CDR1 SGHVS, CDR2 FQNEAQ. The CDR3 is CASSQLAGGPGVAYNEQFF. The CDR3 region has the DNA TGTGCCAGCAGCCAACTAGCGGGGGGGCCGGGAGTTGCCTACAATGAGCAGTTCTTC.

Concerning this clonotype: The germline gene is not matched at one end of the junction; a read error may be the cause. This chain uses TRBV7-3 with TRBJ2-1; tentatively, D is TRBD2 (6 bases). Germline values: CDR1 SGHTA, CDR2 FQGTGA. CDR3 length equals 15 residues. This CDR3 reads CASSLTSNSYNEQFF. The CDR3 nucleotides read TGTGCCAGCAGCCTAACTAGCAACTCCTACAATGAGCAGTTCTTC.

In nucleotides, the CDR3 is TGTGCCAGCAGCTTAGCGCTCGAAACAGGGAAAGAGACCCAGTACTTC. This sequence encodes CASSLALETGKETQYF. J is TRBJ2-5 and V is TRBV7-2; possibly TRBD1 for D (6 bases). V shed 0 bases and J shed 3 bases, with 14 bases lying between them. The length of the CDR3 is 16 residues. Germline values: CDR1 SGHTA, CDR2 FQGNSA.

The rearrangement links TRBV5-1 to TRBJ2-7; tentatively, D is TRBD1 (5 bases). The length of the CDR3 is 13 residues. Trimming removed 4 bases at V and 5 bases at J, with 13 bases between. Germline V gene lookup returns CDR1 SGHRS and CDR2 YFSETQ. CDR3 loop: CASSHRSRDEQYF. The CDR3 nucleotides read TGCGCCAGCAGCCACAGGTCCCGCGACGAGCAGTACTTC.

V and J are TRBV7-6 and TRBJ1-2; D might be TRBD1 (5 bases). The CDR3 has 14 amino acids. CDR1 is SGHVS and CDR2 is FNYEAQ in the germline V gene. Trimming stripped 5 bases from V and 3 bases from J, with 13 bases between. The CDR3 is CASSPDRGDYGYTF. Written as DNA, the CDR3 is TGTGCCAGCAGCCCCGATCGGGGGGACTATGGCTACACCTTC.

CDR3 protein: CASSLVHDSPLHF. For the CDR3, the DNA is TGTGCCAGCAGCTTAGTTCATGATTCACCCCTCCACTTT. The rearrangement joins TRBV11-1 to TRBJ1-6; the D is unclear. CDR3 length equals 13 residues. V was trimmed by 1 base and J by 8 bases, leaving 6 bases between them. Germline V gene sequence: CDR1 SGHAT, CDR2 FQDESV (reference sequence).

V gene TRBV29-1 combines with J gene TRBJ2-3; D gene ambiguous. This CDR3 comprises 12 residues. V was trimmed by 3 bases and J by 2 bases, leaving 6 bases between them. CDR1 and CDR2 from the germline V gene are SQVTM and ANQGSEA. CDR3 protein: CSVEADTDTQYF. The CDR3 region has the DNA TGCAGCGTTGAGGCAGACACAGATACGCAGTATTTT.

V is TRBV4-1 and J is TRBJ1-1; 7 bases are shared with TRBD1. Trimming took 1 base from V and 6 from J; bases not matched to a gene: 5. The germline gives CDR1 MGHRA, CDR2 YSYEKL. This CDR3 is built from 14 residues. The CDR3 DNA sequence: TGCGCCAGCAGCCAAGGACAGGGTGCCGCTGAAGCTTTCTTT. Its protein product is CASSQGQGAAEAFF.

Only one count was recorded for this clonotype. This chain joins TRBV9 and TRBJ2-1; D remains ambiguous. CDR1 and CDR2 from the germline V gene are SGDLS and YYNGEE. This CDR3 is 15 amino acids long. Trimming took off 0 bases at V and 0 bases at J, with 7 bases between the two ends. In nucleotides, the CDR3 is TGTGCCAGCAGCGTAGAGGATAGCTCCTACAATGAGCAGTTCTTC. It translates to CASSVEDSSYNEQFF.

The gene calls are TRBV4-3 and TRBJ2-3; TRBD2 matches at 10 bases. J lost 2 bases, V lost 2 bases, and 7 bases had no gene match. There are 17 residues in the CDR3. Germline V gives CDR1 LGHNA, CDR2 YSLEER. The CDR3 coding sequence is TGCGCCAGCAGCCAAATGAGCGGGGGGGCCGTCACAGATACGCAGTATTTT. Residues: CASSQMSGGAVTDTQYF.

This clonotype was seen more than once but under ten times. The chain has TRBV6-5 and TRBJ2-7; 10 positions match TRBD1. V lost 2 bases and J lost 2; bases outside the gene matches: 0. The V gene's germline CDR1 is MNHEY and CDR2 SVGAGI. This CDR3 region has 14 residues. The CDR3 loop is CASSYGTGAYEQYF. CDR3 DNA: TGTGCCAGCAGTTACGGGACAGGGGCCTACGAGCAGTACTTC.

The rearrangement joins TRBV6-2 or TRBV6-3 to TRBJ2-1; D is perhaps TRBD2 (5 bases). The germline gives CDR1 MNHEY, CDR2 SVGEGT. CDR3 length: 13 amino acids. V was cut by 5 bases and J by 5 bases, with 10 bases left in between. The CDR3 nucleotides are TGTGCCAGCAGTCCTACTAGGAACAATGAGCAGTTCTTC. It yields the protein CASSPTRNNEQFF.

This chain connects TRBV7-6 to TRBJ1-1, with D perhaps TRBD1 (5 bases). The germline CDR1 and CDR2 sequences are SGHVS and FNYEAQ. The CDR3 totals 15 residues. The ends were cut back, 1 base at V and 4 bases at J, with 13 bases in the middle. The chain's CDR3 is CASSLEAGSRTEAFF. The CDR3 bases are TGTGCCAGCAGCTTAGAGGCAGGGTCACGCACTGAAGCTTTCTTT.

The rearrangement joins TRBV6-5 to TRBJ2-6; no clear D gene. The CDR3 runs to 14 residues. Germline V lookup: CDR1 MNHEY, CDR2 SVGAGI. The V end was cut by 6 bases, the J end by 4 bases, with 10 bases between. The CDR3 DNA reads as TGTGCCAGCAGCCCTGCCGGGGGGGCCAACGTCCTGACTTTC. It codes for CASSPAGGANVLTF.

About this clonotype: The junction departs from germline at one end; a sequencing error may be responsible. The rearrangement links TRBV11-2 to TRBJ2-1, with 11 bases matching TRBD2. The CDR3 is 16 amino acids. The germline CDR1 and CDR2 sequences are SGHAT and FQNNGV. As DNA, the CDR3 is TGTGCCAGCAGCTTAGACCTAGCGGGGGGTCTCAATGAGCAGCTCTTC. Translation: CASSLDLAGGLNEQLF.

The CDR3 sequence is CATSGQETQYF. The CDR3, as DNA: TGTGCCACTAGCGGACAAGAGACCCAGTACTTC. The chain is built from TRBV19 and TRBJ2-5; 7 bases match TRBD2. Trimming took 10 bases from V and 2 from J; bases not matched to a gene: 1. The V gene's germline CDR1 is LNHDA and CDR2 SQIVND (reference sequence). This CDR3 comprises 11 residues. Together with reference TRBV19 and TRBJ2-5, the CDR3 gives the full variable domain: DGGITQSPKYLFRKEGQNVTLSCEQNLNHDAMYWYRQDPGQGLRLIYYSQIVNDFQKGDIAEGYSVSREKKESFPLTVTSAQKNPTAFYLCATSGQETQYFGPGTRLLVL.

The rearrangement uses TRBV19 and TRBJ1-2; TRBD1 matches 9 bases. The CDR3 runs 14 residues. Germline V lookup: CDR1 LNHDA, CDR2 SQIVND (reference sequence). Losses at the gene ends were 9 bases for V and 7 bases for J; bases not matched to a gene: 12. CDR3 region: CASAGTGLKSGYTF. The CDR3 coding sequence is TGTGCCAGCGCCGGGACAGGGTTAAAGTCTGGCTACACCTTC.

V usage is TRBV29-1 and J usage is TRBJ2-7; a weak D match, TRBD1 (6 bases). V lost 4 bases, J lost 7 bases, and 14 bases lay in between. The CDR3 has 12 residues. The V gene's germline CDR1 is SQVTM and CDR2 ANQGSEA. In DNA form, the CDR3 reads TGCAGCGTTGCGGTACAGGGAAGGGAGCAGTACTTC. Its translation: CSVAVQGREQYF.

The rearrangement joins TRBV4-2 to TRBJ2-2, with 7 bases lining up with TRBD1. The germline CDR1 and CDR2 sequences are LGHNA and YNFKEQ. The V segment lost 4 bases and the J segment 0 bases; nucleotides outside the gene matches: 5. This CDR3 is built from 16 residues. The CDR3 DNA sequence: TGTGCCAGCAGCCCGGAGACAGGGTCGAACACCGGGGAGCTGTTTTTT. Its protein is CASSPETGSNTGELFF.

The chain joins TRBV7-9 to TRBJ2-3; D unclear. Between the trimmed V and J ends, which lost 0 bases and 0 bases, there was a span of 4 bases. CDR1 SEHNR and CDR2 FQNEAQ come from the germline V gene (reference sequence). The CDR3 consists of 14 residues. Here the CDR3 DNA reads TGTGCCAGCAGCTTAGCGGCCAGCACAGATACGCAGTATTTT. It yields the protein CASSLAASTDTQYF.

The rearrangement joins TRBV7-8 to TRBJ2-3; tentatively, D is TRBD1 or TRBD2 (6 bases each). This CDR3 spans 14 amino acids. V lost 7 bases, J lost 5 bases, and 16 bases lay in between. The V gene's germline CDR1 is SGHVS and CDR2 FQNEAQ. In DNA form, the CDR3 reads TGTGCCAGCATGGGGGGTCGGGGGCAAGATACGCAGTATTTT. Amino acid sequence: CASMGGRGQDTQYF. Full variable domain (missing parts from reference TRBV7-8 and TRBJ2-3): GAGVSQSPRYKVAKRGQDVALRCDPISGHVSLFWYQQALGQGPEFLTYFQNEAQLDKSGLPSDRFFAERPEGSVSTLKIQRTQQEDSAVYLCASMGGRGQDTQYFGPGTRLTVL.

This clonotype was seen once. This sequence joins TRBV20-1 and TRBJ2-7; D gene unclear. CDR1 is DFQATT, CDR2 SNEGSKA, per germline (reference sequence). The CDR3 is 15 residues long. V shed 2 bases and J shed 5 bases, with 19 bases lying between them. The CDR3 bases are TGCAGTGCTAGACCCCTGACGGGCGTCCGGAACGAGCAGTACTTC. Translated: CSARPLTGVRNEQYF.

This rearrangement joins TRBV20-1 to TRBJ2-7; D is perhaps TRBD1 (5 bases). Germline V gene sequence: CDR1 DFQATT, CDR2 SNEGSKA (reference sequence). V shed 3 bases and J shed 1 base, with 13 bases lying between them. CDR3 length equals 14 residues. For the CDR3, the DNA is TGCAGTGCTAGTCCGACAGACGAGTCCTACGAGCAGTACTTC. Residues: CSASPTDESYEQYF.

The chain combines TRBV7-8 with TRBJ1-2, with D unclear. This CDR3 is built from 14 residues. The germline V and J ends were trimmed by 2 bases and 6 bases, with 13 bases remaining between them. Germline V gene data show CDR1 as SGHVS and CDR2 as FQNEAQ. The CDR3 here is CASSLTHSGDGYTF. The CDR3 DNA follows: TGTGCCAGCAGCTTAACGCATTCGGGCGATGGCTACACCTTC.

The chain employs TRBV7-3 and TRBJ1-1; D gene ambiguous. CDR3 size: 12 residues. The germline V and J ends were trimmed by 0 bases and 10 bases, with 9 bases remaining between them. Germline CDR1 SGHTA, CDR2 FQGTGA. CDR3 sequence reads: CASSLTGSVAFF. DNA for the CDR3: TGTGCCAGCAGCTTAACCGGATCTGTAGCTTTCTTT.

The V call is TRBV6-2 or TRBV6-3, the J call TRBJ2-7; TRBD1 is a possible D gene (6 bases). Deletions cut 5 bases from V and 3 bases from J, with 20 bases between. This CDR3 is built from 16 residues. Germline V gene data show CDR1 as MNHEY and CDR2 as SVGEGT. The CDR3 coding sequence is TGTGCCAGCAGTCCCTTTGGGGGCACAAATCGCTACGAGCAGTACTTC. Translated: CASSPFGGTNRYEQYF.

The chain links TRBV29-1 to TRBJ1-5; perhaps TRBD1 as D (5 bases). This CDR3 has 13 residues. CDR1 SQVTM and CDR2 ANQGSEA come from the germline V gene. Deletions cut 7 bases from V and 2 bases from J, with 12 bases between. CDR3 DNA sequence: TGCAGCGCCCAGGGCCCGGGCAATCAGCCCCAGCATTTT. Amino acids: CSAQGPGNQPQHF.

CDR3 DNA: TGTGCCAGCAGTTACTCTCTAGCGGGGTGGAATGAGCAGTTCTTC. As protein: CASSYSLAGWNEQFF. The V call is TRBV6-8, the J call TRBJ2-1; 9 nucleotides match TRBD2. CDR1 is MNHGY, CDR2 SAAAGT, per germline. V dropped 0 bases and J dropped 7; count of bases not matched to a gene: 4. The CDR3 is 15 residues long.